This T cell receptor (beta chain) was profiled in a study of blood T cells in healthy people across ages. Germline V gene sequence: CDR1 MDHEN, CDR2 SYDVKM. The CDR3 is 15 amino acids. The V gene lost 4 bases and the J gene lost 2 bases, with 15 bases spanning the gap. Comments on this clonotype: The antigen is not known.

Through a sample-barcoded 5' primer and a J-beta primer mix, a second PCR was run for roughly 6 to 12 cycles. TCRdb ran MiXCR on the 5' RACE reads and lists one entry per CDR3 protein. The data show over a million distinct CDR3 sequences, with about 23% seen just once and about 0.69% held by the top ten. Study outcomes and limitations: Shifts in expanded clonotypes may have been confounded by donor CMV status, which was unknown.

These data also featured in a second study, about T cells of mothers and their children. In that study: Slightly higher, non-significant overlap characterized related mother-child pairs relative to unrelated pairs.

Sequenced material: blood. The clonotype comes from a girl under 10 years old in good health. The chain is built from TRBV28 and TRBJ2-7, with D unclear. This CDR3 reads CASSSLSSVAYEQYF. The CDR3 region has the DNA TGTGCCAGCAGTTCACTGTCCTCCGTCGCCTACGAGCAGTACTTC.